These 14 T cell receptor beta chains share one sample of origin, sequenced in a study of shared clonotypes between healthy human individuals. TCRdb's table, derived via immunoSEQ multiplex PCR, lists solely in-frame clones and lacks some. Among 2 million to 2.5 million clones listed, roughly 92% were seen once. The sample taken for sequencing was naive CD4+ T cells from PBMCs. Subset noted: CD45RA+ positively selected. Receptors were obtained from a man aged 18 to 29 in good health. Some clones in this sample may be carry-over from other donors' samples.

V gene TRBV7-9 combines with J gene TRBJ2-3; 8 positions agree with TRBD1. V lost 5 bases to trimming and J lost 3 bases; unmatched junction nucleotides: 7. The length of the CDR3 is 15 residues. Germline CDR1 is SEHNR and CDR2 is FQNEAQ (reference sequence). The CDR3 here is CASSGQGASTDTQYF. The CDR3 DNA sequence: TGTGCCAGCAGCGGTCAGGGGGCAAGTACAGATACGCAGTATTTT.

The V and J genes are TRBV4-2 and TRBJ1-3; D gene ambiguous. Germline V gene lookup returns CDR1 LGHNA and CDR2 YNFKEQ. V was cut by 3 bases and J by 4 bases, with 16 bases left in between. CDR3 length: 16 amino acids. The CDR3 DNA follows: TGTGCCAGCAGCCAGGAACTAGGCCAACGGGGAAACACCATATATTTT. Amino acids: CASSQELGQRGNTIYF.

The count of this clone is one. The V and J genes are TRBV18 and TRBJ2-1; D may be TRBD2 (5 bases). V was clipped by 3 bases and J by 6 bases, with 15 bases between them. This CDR3 is built from 15 residues. Germline lookup yields CDR1 KGHSH and CDR2 LQKENI. The CDR3 sequence is CASSPTRLASNEQFF. In DNA, the CDR3 is TGTGCCAGCTCACCCACGCGCCTAGCCAGCAATGAGCAGTTCTTC.

The table lists this clone with a count of one. The chain has TRBV16 and TRBJ2-5, with a weak D call TRBD2 (5 bases). The CDR3 contains 15 residues. The germline V gene encodes CDR1 KGHSY and CDR2 FQNENV. Trimming removed 4 bases from V and 4 bases from J, with 16 bases in between. CDR3 sequence: CASSRNPGIGETQYF. In DNA, the CDR3 is TGTGCCAGCAGCCGCAACCCGGGGATTGGAGAGACCCAGTACTTC.

CDR3 sequence: CASSSPTSGLQETQYF. In nucleotides, the CDR3 is TGTGCCAGCAGCAGCCCGACTAGCGGACTCCAAGAGACCCAGTACTTC. This chain joins TRBV5-4 and TRBJ2-5; TRBD2 aligns across 9 bases. Unmatched junction bases numbered 8, after V lost 4 bases and J lost 1 base. In germline, CDR1 is SGHNT, CDR2 YYREEE (reference sequence). The CDR3 extends over 16 amino acids.

The genes are TRBV19 and TRBJ1-1; D remains ambiguous. CDR1 is LNHDA and CDR2 is SQIVND in the germline V gene (reference sequence). There are 15 residues in the CDR3. V lost 7 bases and J 0 bases, leaving 15 bases between the germline ends. The CDR3 nucleotides read TGTGCCAGTACCCAGCAAGGGTTCATGAACACTGAAGCTTTCTTT. This translates into CASTQQGFMNTEAFF.

Here the CDR3 reads CASTFGGLRGEQYF. The CDR3 DNA sequence: TGTGCCAGCACCTTTGGCGGACTGCGGGGCGAGCAGTACTTC. J is TRBJ2-7 and V is TRBV27; TRBD2 might be the D (6 bases). Germline CDR1 reads MNHEY; CDR2 reads SMNVEV (reference sequence). This CDR3 comprises 14 residues. The V gene lost 7 bases and the J gene lost 6 bases, with 19 bases spanning the gap.

As regards this clone: The sample holds other DNA sequences that translate to the same CDR3. The J gene is TRBJ1-3, the V gene TRBV10-3; D uncertain. The CDR3 extends over 14 amino acids. V lost 3 bases, J lost 4 bases, and 10 bases lay in between. Germline V gene data show CDR1 as ENHRY and CDR2 as SYGVKD. The CDR3 nucleotides read TGTGCCATCAGTGACGTCCGGTCGGGAAACACCATATATTTT. Translation: CAISDVRSGNTIYF.

This clone turned up a few times. The V call is TRBV27, the J call TRBJ2-2; D gene ambiguous. Trimming took off 2 bases at V and 5 bases at J, with 9 bases between the two ends. The CDR3 has 14 residues. Germline CDR1 is MNHEY and CDR2 is SMNVEV (reference sequence). CDR3 in DNA: TGTGCCAGCAGTTTAACCCACAGTACCGGGGAGCTGTTTTTT. Protein product: CASSLTHSTGELFF.

The chain couples TRBV6-5 to TRBJ1-2, with 8 bases lining up with TRBD1. The germline V gene encodes CDR1 MNHEY and CDR2 SVGAGI. The CDR3 consists of 14 residues. After removal of 5 bases from V and 5 bases from J, the junction contained 7 bases not matched to a gene. CDR3 in amino acids: CASSNGQGIYGYTF. The CDR3 bases are TGTGCCAGCAGTAATGGACAGGGAATATATGGCTACACCTTC.

The genes are TRBV11-3 and TRBJ2-1; 10 bases agree with TRBD2. Per germline, CDR1 SGHNT and CDR2 YENEEA. V trimming: 5 bases; J trimming: 5 bases; junction bases outside the gene matches: 3. This CDR3 is 14 amino acids long. CDR3 sequence (DNA): TGTGCCAGCAGCCGGACTAGCGGAAACAATGAGCAGTTCTTC. Translation gives CASSRTSGNNEQFF.

The CDR3 DNA sequence: TGTGCCAGCAGCCCATCTCCACGGGGAAGCAATCAGCCCCAGCATTTT. It translates to CASSPSPRGSNQPQHF. The V call is TRBV28, the J call TRBJ1-5; D remains unclear. This CDR3 is built from 16 residues. Per the germline V gene, CDR1 is MDHEN and CDR2 is SYDVKM. Deletions cut 6 bases from V and 1 base from J, with 16 bases between.

The J gene is TRBJ1-5, the V gene TRBV28; 10 positions agree with TRBD1. After removal of 8 bases from V and 4 bases from J, the junction contained 11 bases not matched to a gene. The length of the CDR3 is 16 residues. Germline assignment: CDR1 MDHEN and CDR2 SYDVKM. Here the CDR3 reads CASRRSPGQGNQPQHF. Here the CDR3 DNA reads TGTGCCAGCCGTAGGAGTCCGGGACAGGGGAATCAGCCCCAGCATTTT. Drawing the rest from reference TRBV28 and TRBJ1-5, the complete variable domain is DVKVTQSSRYLVKRTGEKVFLECVQDMDHENMFWYRQDPGLGLRLIYFSYDVKMKEKGDIPEGYSVSREKKERFSLILESASTNQTSMYLCASRRSPGQGNQPQHFGDGTRLSIL.

The chain carries TRBV5-1 and TRBJ2-7; TRBD2 matches 9 bases. The V gene's germline CDR1 is SGHRS and CDR2 YFSETQ. CDR3 size: 14 residues. J gave up 5 bases and V 6 bases, and 9 bases lay outside the gene matches. CDR3 sequence: CASTWTSDLHEQYF. For the CDR3, the DNA is TGCGCCAGCACTTGGACTAGCGATCTCCACGAGCAGTACTTC.